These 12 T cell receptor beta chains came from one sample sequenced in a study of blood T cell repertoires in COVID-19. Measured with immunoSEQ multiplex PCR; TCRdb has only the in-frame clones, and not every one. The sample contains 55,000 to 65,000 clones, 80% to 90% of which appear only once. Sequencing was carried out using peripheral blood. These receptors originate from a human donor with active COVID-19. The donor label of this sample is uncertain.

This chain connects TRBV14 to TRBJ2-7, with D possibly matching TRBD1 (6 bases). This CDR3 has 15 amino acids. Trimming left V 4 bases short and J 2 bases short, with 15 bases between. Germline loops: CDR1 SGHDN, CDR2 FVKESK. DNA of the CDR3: TGTGCCAGCAGCCCTCGGGACATCTGGCCCTACGAGCAGTACTTC. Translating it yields CASSPRDIWPYEQYF.

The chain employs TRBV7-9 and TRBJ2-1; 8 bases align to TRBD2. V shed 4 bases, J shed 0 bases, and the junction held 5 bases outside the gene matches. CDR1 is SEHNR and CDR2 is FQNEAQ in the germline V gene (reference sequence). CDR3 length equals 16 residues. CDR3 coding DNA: TGTGCCAGCAGCTCACTAGCGGTTTCCTCCTACAATGAGCAGTTCTTC. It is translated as CASSSLAVSSYNEQFF. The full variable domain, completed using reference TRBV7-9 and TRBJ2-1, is DTGVSQNPRHKITKRGQNVTFRCDPISEHNRLYWYRQTLGQGPEFLTYFQNEAQLEKSRLLSDRFSAERPKGSFSTLEIQRTEQGDSAMYLCASSSLAVSSYNEQFFGPGTRLTVL.

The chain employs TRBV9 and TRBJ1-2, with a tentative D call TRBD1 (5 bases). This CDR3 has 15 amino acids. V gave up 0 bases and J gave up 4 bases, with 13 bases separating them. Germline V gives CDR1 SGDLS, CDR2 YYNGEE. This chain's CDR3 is CASSVGGGDSYGYTF. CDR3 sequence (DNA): TGTGCCAGCAGCGTAGGGGGGGGAGACTCCTATGGCTACACCTTC.

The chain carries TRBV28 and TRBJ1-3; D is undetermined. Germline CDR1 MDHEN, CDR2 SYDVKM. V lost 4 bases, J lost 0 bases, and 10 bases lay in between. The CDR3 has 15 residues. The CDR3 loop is CASSSLGLSGNTIYF. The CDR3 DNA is TGTGCCAGCAGTTCTCTGGGCCTCTCTGGAAACACCATATATTTT. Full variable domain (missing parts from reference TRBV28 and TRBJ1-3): DVKVTQSSRYLVKRTGEKVFLECVQDMDHENMFWYRQDPGLGLRLIYFSYDVKMKEKGDIPEGYSVSREKKERFSLILESASTNQTSMYLCASSSLGLSGNTIYFGEGSWLTVV.

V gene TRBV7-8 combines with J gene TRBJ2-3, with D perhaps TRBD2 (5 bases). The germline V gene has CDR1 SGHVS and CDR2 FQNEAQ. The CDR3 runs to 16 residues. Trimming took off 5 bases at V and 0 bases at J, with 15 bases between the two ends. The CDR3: CASSLLRRGSTDTQYF. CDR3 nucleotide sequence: TGTGCCAGCAGCCTACTTAGACGAGGGAGCACAGATACGCAGTATTTT.

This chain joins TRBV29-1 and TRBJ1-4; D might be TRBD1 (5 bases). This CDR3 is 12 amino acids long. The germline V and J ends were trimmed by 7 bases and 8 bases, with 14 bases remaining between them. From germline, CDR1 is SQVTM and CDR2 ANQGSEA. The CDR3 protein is CSAKGFSEKLFF. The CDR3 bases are TGCAGCGCCAAGGGGTTTTCCGAAAAACTGTTTTTT.

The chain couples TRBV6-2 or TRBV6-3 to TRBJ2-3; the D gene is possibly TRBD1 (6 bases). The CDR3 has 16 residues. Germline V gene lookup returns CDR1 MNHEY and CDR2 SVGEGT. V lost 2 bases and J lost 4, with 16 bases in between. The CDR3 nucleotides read TGTGCCAGCAGTTACGAAACACAGGGATCGGCAGATACGCAGTATTTT. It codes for CASSYETQGSADTQYF.

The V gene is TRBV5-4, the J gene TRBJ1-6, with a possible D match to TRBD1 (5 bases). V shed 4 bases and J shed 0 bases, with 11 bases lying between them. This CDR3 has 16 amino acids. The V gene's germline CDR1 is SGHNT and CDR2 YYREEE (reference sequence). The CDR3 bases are TGTGCCAGCAGCCAGACAGCCAGCTCCTATAATTCACCCCTCCACTTT. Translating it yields CASSQTASSYNSPLHF.

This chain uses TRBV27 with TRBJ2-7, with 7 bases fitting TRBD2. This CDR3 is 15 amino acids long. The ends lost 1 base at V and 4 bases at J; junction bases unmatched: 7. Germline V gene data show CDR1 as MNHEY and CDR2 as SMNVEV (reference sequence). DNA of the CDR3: TGTGCCAGCAGTTTATTGGGGGAGGGCCTTTACGAGCAGTACTTC. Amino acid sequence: CASSLLGEGLYEQYF.

The CDR3 nucleotides read TGTGCCAGCAGTAGCAATAGTTACAATGAGCAGTTCTTC. Amino acid sequence: CASSSNSYNEQFF. This chain joins TRBV6-5 and TRBJ2-1; unclear D gene. The V gene's germline CDR1 is MNHEY and CDR2 SVGAGI. V lost 5 bases, J lost 4 bases, and 9 bases lay in between. The CDR3 contains 13 residues.

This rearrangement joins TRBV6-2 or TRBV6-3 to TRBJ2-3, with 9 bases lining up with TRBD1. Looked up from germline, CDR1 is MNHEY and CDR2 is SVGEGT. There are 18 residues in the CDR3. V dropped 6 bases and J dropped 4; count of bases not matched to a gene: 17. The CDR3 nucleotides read TGTGCCAGCAGCGAACACAGACCTCCGGGACAGGGTGCAGATACGCAGTATTTT. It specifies CASSEHRPPGQGADTQYF.

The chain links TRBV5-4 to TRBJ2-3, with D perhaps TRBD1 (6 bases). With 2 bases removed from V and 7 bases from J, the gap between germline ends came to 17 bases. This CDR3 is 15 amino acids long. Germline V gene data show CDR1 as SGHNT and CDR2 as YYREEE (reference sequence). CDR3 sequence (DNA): TGTGCCAGCAGCTTCTCACAGGGAACGCAACATACGCAGTATTTT. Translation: CASSFSQGTQHTQYF.